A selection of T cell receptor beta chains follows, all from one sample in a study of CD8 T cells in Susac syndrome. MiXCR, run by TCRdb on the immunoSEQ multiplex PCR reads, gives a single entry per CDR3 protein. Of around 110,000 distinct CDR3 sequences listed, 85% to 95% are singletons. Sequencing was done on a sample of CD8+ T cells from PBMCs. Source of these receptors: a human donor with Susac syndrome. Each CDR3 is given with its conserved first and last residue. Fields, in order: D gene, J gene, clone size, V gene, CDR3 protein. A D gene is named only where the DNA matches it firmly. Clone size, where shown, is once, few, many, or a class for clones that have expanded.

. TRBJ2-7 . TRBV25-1 CASSDGQTYEQYF
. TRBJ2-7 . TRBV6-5 CASSYSAPQGGGYEQYF
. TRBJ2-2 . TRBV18 CASGNTGELFF
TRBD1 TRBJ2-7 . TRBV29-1 CSVEVQDRAYEQYF
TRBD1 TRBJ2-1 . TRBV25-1 CASSAPRGTGGEQFF
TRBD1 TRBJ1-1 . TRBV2 CASRTRTGEAFF
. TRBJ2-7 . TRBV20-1 CSARGSNYEQYF
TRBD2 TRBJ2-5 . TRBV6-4 CASSELAGAETQYF
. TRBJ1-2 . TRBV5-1 CASSLGGEDGYTF
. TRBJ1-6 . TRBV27 CASSLSVGGLSYNSPLHF
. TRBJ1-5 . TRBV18 CASSPARYSNQPQHF
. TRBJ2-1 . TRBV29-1 CSVVQKVQFF
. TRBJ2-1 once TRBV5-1 CASSLSGPSDEQFF
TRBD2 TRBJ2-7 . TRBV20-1 CSVPGLADYEQYF
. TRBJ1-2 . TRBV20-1 CSARSFDGYTF
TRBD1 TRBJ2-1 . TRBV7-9 CASSTATGPYNEQFF
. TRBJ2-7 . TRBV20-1 CSASPGSSYEQYF
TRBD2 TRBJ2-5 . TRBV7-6 CASSPAAGGETQYF
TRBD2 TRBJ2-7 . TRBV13 CASSHLAGEQYF